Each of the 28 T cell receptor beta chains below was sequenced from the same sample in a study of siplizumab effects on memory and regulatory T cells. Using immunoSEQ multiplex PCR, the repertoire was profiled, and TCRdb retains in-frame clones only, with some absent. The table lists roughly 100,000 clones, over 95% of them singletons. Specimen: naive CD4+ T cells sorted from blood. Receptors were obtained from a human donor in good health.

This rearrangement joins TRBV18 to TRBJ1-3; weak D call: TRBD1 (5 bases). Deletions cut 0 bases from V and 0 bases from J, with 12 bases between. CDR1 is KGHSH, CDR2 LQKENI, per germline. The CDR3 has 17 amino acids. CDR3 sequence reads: CASSPPIGGGSGNTIYF. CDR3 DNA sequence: TGTGCCAGCTCACCACCCATCGGGGGTGGCTCTGGAAACACCATATATTTT.

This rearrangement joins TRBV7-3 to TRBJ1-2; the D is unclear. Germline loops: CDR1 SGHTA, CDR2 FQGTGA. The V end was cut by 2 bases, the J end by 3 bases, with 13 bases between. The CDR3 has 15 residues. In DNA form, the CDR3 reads TGTGCCAGCAGCTTATTCGCGGGTGCCGACTATGGCTACACCTTC. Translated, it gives CASSLFAGADYGYTF.

The CDR3 sequence is CASSLSGQNEKLFF. The CDR3 DNA follows: TGTGCCAGCAGCTTGTCTGGACAGAATGAAAAACTGTTTTTT. The chain is built from TRBV5-6 and TRBJ1-4; D perhaps matches TRBD1 (6 bases). Germline CDR1 and CDR2: SGHDT and YYEEEE. This CDR3 spans 14 amino acids. Between the trimmed V and J ends, which lost 1 base and 5 bases, there was a span of 9 bases. Looking up the rest from reference TRBV5-6 and TRBJ1-4 gives the full variable domain: DAGVTQSPTHLIKTRGQQVTLRCSPKSGHDTVSWYQQALGQGPQFIFQYYEEEERQRGNFPDRFSGHQFPNYSSELNVNALLLGDSALYLCASSLSGQNEKLFFGSGTQLSVL.

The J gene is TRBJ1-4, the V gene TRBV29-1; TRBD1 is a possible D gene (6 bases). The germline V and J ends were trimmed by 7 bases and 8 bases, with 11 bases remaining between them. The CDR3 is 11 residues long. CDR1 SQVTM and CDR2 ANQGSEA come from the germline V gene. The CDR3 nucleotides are TGCAGCGGCATAACAGGGGAAAAACTGTTTTTT. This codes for CSGITGEKLFF.

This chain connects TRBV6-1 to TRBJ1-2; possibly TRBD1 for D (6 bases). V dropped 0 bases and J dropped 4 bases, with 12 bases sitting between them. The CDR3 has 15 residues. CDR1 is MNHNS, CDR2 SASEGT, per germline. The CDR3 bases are TGTGCCAGCAGTGAAGCAAGGGGGGTCGGCTATGGCTACACCTTC. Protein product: CASSEARGVGYGYTF.

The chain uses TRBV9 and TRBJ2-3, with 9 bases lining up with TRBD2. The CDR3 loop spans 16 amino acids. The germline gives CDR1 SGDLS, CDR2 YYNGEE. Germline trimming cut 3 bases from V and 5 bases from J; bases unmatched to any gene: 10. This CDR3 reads CASSGAGGGAKDTQYF. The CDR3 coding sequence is TGTGCCAGCAGCGGCGCTGGCGGGGGGGCTAAAGATACGCAGTATTTT.

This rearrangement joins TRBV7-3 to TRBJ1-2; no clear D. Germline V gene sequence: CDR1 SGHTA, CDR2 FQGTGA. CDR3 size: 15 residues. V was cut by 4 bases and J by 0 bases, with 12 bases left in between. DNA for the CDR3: TGTGCCAGCAGCTGGACGGGCGATTCTAACTATGGCTACACCTTC. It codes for CASSWTGDSNYGYTF.

CDR3 amino acids: CASSYSTNGRTEAFF. The DNA for the CDR3 is TGTGCCAGCAGTTACTCGACTAACGGGCGAACTGAAGCTTTCTTT. This chain links TRBV6-5 with TRBJ1-1, with no clear D. The CDR3 is 15 residues long. Germline V gene sequence: CDR1 MNHEY, CDR2 SVGAGI. V gave up 0 bases and J gave up 5 bases, with 13 bases separating them.

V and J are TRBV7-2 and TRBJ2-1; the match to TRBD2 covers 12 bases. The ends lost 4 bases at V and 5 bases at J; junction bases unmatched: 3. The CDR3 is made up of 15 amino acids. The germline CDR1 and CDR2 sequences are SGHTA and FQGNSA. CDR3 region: CASSSRLAGDNEQFF. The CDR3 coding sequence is TGTGCCAGCAGCTCCAGACTAGCGGGGGACAATGAGCAGTTCTTC.

CDR3 sequence: CASSQAPLTSEAFF. The CDR3 region has the DNA TGCGCCAGCAGCCAAGCCCCCCTGACAAGTGAAGCTTTCTTT. The chain joins TRBV4-1 to TRBJ1-1; D remains unclear. Germline assignment: CDR1 MGHRA and CDR2 YSYEKL. The V gene lost 1 base and the J gene lost 7 bases, with 13 bases spanning the gap. The CDR3 loop spans 14 amino acids.

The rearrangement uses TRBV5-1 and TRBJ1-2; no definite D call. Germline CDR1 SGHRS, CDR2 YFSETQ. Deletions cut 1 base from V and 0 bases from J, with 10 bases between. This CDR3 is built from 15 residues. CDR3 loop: CASSLRDGTNYGYTF. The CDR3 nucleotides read TGCGCCAGCAGCTTGAGAGACGGGACTAACTATGGCTACACCTTC. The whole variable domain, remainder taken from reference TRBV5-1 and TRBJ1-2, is KAGVTQTPRYLIKTRGQQVTLSCSPISGHRSVSWYQQTPGQGLQFLFEYFSETQRNKGNFPGRFSGRQFSNSRSEMNVSTLELGDSALYLCASSLRDGTNYGYTFGSGTRLTVV.

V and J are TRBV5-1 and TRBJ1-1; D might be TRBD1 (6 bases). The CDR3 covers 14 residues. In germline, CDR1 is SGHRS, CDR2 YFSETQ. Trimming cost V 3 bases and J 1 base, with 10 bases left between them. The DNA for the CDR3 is TGCGCCAGCAGCTGGGGGGCTTGGAACACTGAAGCTTTCTTT. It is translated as CASSWGAWNTEAFF.

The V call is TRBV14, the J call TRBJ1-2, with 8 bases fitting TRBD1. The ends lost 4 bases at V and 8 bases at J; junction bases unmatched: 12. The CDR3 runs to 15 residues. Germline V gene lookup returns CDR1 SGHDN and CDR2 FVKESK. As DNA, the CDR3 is TGTGCCAGCAGCCGTTCAACCGGGACAGGTCGAGGCTACACCTTC. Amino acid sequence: CASSRSTGTGRGYTF.

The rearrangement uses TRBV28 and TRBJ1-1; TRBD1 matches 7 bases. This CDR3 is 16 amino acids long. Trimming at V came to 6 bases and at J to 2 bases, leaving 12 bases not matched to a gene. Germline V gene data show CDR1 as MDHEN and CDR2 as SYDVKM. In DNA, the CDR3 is TGTGCCAGCAGGACGGGACAGCTATCTGTAAACACTGAAGCTTTCTTT. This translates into CASRTGQLSVNTEAFF.

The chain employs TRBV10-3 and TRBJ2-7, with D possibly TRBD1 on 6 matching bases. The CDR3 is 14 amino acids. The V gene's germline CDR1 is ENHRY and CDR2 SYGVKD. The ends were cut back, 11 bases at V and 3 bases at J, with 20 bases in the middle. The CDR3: CASGWAGENYEQYF. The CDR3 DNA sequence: TGTGCCTCTGGTTGGGCAGGGGAGAACTACGAGCAGTACTTC.

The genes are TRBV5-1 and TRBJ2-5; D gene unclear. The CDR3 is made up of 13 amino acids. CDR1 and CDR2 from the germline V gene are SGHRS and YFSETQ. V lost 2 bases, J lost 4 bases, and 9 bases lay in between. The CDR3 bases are TGCGCCAGCAGCTTTGGGGATTCAGAGACCCAGTACTTC. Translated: CASSFGDSETQYF.

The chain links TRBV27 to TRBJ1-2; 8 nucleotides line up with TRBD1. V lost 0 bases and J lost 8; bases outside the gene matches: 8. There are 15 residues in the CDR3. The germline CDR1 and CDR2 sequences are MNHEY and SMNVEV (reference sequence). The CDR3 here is CASSLSWGQAKGYTF. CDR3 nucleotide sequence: TGTGCCAGCAGTTTATCCTGGGGACAGGCGAAGGGCTACACCTTC.

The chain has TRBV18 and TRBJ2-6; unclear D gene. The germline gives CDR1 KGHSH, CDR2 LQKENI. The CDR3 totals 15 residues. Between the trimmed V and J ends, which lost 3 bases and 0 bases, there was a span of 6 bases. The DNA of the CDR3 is TGTGCCAGCTCACCCCAGAGCTCTGGGGCCAACGTCCTGACTTTC. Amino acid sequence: CASSPQSSGANVLTF.

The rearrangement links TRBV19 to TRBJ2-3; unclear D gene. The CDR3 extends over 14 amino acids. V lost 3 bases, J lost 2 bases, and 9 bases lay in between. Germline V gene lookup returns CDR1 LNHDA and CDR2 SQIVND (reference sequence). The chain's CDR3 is CASSIQRDTDTQYF. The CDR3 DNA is TGTGCCAGTAGTATCCAGCGTGACACAGATACGCAGTATTTT.

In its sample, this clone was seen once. CDR3 residues: CASSQTGPRTDTQYF. The CDR3 region has the DNA TGCGCCAGCAGCCAAACAGGGCCTCGCACAGATACGCAGTATTTT. The V gene is TRBV4-1, the J gene TRBJ2-3; D might be TRBD1 (6 bases). CDR1 MGHRA and CDR2 YSYEKL come from the germline V gene. The length of the CDR3 is 15 residues. Trimming left V 2 bases short and J 1 base short, with 10 bases between.

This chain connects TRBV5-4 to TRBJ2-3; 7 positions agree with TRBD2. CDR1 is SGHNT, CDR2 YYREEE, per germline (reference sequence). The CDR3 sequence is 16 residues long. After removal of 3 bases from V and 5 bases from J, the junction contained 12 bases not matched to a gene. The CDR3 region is CASSSPWASGEDTQYF. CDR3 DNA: TGTGCCAGCAGCTCCCCCTGGGCCAGCGGGGAAGATACGCAGTATTTT.

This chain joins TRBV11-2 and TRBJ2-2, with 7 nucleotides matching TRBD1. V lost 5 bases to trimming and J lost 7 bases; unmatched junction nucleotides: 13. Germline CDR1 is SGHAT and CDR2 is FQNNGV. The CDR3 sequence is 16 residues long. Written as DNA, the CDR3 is TGTGCCAGCAGCCTACTGACAGGGCGAAACGGCGGGGAGCTGTTTTTT. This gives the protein CASSLLTGRNGGELFF.

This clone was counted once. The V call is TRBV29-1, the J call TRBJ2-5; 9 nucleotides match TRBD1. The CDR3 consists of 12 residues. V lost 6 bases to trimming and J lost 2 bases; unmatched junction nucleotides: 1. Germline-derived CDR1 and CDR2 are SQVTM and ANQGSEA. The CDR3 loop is CSVGQGQETQYF. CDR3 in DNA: TGCAGCGTGGGACAGGGTCAAGAGACCCAGTACTTC.

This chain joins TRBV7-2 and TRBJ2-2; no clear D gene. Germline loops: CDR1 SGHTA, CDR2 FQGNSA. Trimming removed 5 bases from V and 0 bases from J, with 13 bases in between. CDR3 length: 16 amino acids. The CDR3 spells CASSPQGRSNTGELFF. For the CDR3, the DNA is TGTGCCAGCAGCCCACAAGGACGCTCGAACACCGGGGAGCTGTTTTTT.

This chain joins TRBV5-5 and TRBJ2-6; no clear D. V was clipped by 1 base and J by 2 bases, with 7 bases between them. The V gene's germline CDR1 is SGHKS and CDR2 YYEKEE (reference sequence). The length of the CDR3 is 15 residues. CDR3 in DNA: TGTGCCAGCAGCTTGCCCTTCCCTGGGGCCAACGTCCTGACTTTC. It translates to CASSLPFPGANVLTF.

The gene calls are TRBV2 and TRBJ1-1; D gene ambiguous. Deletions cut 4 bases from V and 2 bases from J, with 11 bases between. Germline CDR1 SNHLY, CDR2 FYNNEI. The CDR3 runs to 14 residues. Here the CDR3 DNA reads TGTGCCAGCAGTGGACCCCCCCTCAACACTGAAGCTTTCTTT. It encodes CASSGPPLNTEAFF. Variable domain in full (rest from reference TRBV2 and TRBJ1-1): EPEVTQTPSHQVTQMGQEVILRCVPISNHLYFYWYRQILGQKVEFLVSFYNNEISEKSEIFDDQFSVERPDGSNFTLKIRSTKLEDSAMYFCASSGPPLNTEAFFGQGTRLTVV.

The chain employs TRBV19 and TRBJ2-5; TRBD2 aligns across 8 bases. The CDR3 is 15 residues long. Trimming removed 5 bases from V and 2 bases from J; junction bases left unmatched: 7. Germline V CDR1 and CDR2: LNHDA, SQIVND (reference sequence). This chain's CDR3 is CASSQSGGGQETQYF. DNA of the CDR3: TGTGCCAGTAGTCAGAGCGGGGGTGGACAAGAGACCCAGTACTTC. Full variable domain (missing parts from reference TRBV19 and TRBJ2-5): DGGITQSPKYLFRKEGQNVTLSCEQNLNHDAMYWYRQDPGQGLRLIYYSQIVNDFQKGDIAEGYSVSREKKESFPLTVTSAQKNPTAFYLCASSQSGGGQETQYFGPGTRLLVL.

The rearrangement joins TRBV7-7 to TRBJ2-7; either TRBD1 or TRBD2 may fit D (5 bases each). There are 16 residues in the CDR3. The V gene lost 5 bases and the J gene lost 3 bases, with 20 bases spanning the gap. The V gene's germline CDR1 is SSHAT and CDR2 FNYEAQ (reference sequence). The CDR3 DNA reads TGTGCCAGCAGCATCCCGGGACCCGCGGAGAGCTACGAGCAGTACTTC. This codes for CASSIPGPAESYEQYF.